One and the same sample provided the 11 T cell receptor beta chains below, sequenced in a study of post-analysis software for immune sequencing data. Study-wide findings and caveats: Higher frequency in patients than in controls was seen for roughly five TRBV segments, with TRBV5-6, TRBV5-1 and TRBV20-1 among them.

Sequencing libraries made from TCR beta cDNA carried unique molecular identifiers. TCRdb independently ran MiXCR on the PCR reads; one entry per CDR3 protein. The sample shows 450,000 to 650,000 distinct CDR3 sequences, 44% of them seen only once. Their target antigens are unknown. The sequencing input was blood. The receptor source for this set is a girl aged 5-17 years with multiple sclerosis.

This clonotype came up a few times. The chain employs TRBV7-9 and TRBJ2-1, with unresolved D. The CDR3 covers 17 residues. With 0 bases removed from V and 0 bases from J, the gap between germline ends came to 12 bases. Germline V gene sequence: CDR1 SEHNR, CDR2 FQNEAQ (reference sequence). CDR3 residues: CASSLAGLRSSYNEQFF. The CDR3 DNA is TGTGCCAGCAGCTTAGCTGGGCTGCGAAGCTCCTACAATGAGCAGTTCTTC.

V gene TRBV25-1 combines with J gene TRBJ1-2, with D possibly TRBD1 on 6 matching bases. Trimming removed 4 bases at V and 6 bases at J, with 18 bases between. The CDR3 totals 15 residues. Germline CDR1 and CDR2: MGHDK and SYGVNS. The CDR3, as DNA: TGTGCCAGCAGTGGCGTCGGGGGGGCCGTTGATGGCTACACCTTC. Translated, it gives CASSGVGGAVDGYTF.

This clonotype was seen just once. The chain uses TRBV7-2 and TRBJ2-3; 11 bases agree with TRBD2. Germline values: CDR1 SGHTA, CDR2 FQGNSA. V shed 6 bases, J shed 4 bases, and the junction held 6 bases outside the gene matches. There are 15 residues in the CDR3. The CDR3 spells CASRKTSGESDTQYF. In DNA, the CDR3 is TGTGCCAGCAGAAAGACTAGCGGGGAGTCAGATACGCAGTATTTT.

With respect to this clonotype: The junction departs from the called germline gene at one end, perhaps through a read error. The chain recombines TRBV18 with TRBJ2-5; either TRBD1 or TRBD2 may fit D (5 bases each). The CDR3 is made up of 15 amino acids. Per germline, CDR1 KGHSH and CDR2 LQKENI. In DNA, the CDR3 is TGTGCCAGCTCACCACCGGCAGGGAAGGGAGAGGCCCAGTACTTC. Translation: CASSPPAGKGEAQYF.

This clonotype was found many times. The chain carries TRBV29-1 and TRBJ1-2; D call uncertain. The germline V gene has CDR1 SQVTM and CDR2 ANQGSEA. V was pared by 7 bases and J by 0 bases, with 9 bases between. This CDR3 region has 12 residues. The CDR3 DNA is TGCAGCGCTCCGCTCTCTAACTATGGCTACACCTTC. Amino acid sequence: CSAPLSNYGYTF.

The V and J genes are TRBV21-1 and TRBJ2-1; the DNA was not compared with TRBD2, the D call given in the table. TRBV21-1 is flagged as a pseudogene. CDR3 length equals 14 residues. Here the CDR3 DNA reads TGTGCCAGACAGGGACTAGCGGGAGACAGTGAGCAGTTCTTC. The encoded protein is CARQGLAGDSEQFF.

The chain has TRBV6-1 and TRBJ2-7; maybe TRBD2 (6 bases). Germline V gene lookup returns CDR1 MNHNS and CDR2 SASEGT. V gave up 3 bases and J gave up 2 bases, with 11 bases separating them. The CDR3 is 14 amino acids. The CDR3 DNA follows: TGTGCCAGCAGTGAGGGACTCCCCCCCTACGAGCAGTACTTC. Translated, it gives CASSEGLPPYEQYF.

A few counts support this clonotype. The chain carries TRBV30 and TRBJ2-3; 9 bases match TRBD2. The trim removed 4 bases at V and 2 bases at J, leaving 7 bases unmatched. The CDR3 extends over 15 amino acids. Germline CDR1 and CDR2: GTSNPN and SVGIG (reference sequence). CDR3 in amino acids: CAWNAAGGYTDTQYF. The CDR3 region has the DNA TGTGCCTGGAATGCCGCGGGGGGGTACACAGATACGCAGTATTTT.

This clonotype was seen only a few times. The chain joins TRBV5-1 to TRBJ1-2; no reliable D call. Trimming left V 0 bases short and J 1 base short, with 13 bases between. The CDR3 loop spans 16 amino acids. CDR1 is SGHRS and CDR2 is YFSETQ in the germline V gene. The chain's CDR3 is CASSLAGSNFNYGYTF. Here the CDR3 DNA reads TGCGCCAGCAGCTTGGCAGGTAGCAACTTTAACTATGGCTACACCTTC.

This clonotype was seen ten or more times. CDR3 amino acids: CASSSEGSYEQYF. DNA of the CDR3: TGTGCCAGCAGCTCGGAAGGGTCCTACGAGCAGTACTTC. The chain recombines TRBV7-8 with TRBJ2-7; D gene uncertain. V was pared by 4 bases and J by 1 base, with 8 bases between. Germline V CDR1 and CDR2: SGHVS, FQNEAQ. There are 13 residues in the CDR3.

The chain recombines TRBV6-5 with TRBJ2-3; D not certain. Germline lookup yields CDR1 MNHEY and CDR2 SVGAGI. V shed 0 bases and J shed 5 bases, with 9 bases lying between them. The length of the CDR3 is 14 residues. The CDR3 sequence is CASSYSISGDTQYF. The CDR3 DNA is TGTGCCAGCAGTTACTCGATATCAGGAGATACGCAGTATTTT.